Each of the 26 T cell receptor beta chains below was sequenced from the same sample in a study of CD8 T cells in Susac syndrome. An input of about 0.45 to 1 ug of RNA was subjected to reverse transcription using random hexamers. TCRdb re-called the immunoSEQ multiplex PCR reads through MiXCR, storing one row per CDR3 protein. The sample holds approximately 77,000 distinct CDR3 sequences, roughly 91% seen once. Sequences were obtained from CD4+ T cells from PBMCs. All receptors come from a human donor with Susac syndrome.

The V call is TRBV14, the J call TRBJ1-2; tentatively, D is TRBD1 (5 bases). Germline-derived CDR1 and CDR2 are SGHDN and FVKESK. CDR3 length: 16 residues. Between the trimmed V and J ends, which lost 2 bases and 0 bases, there was a span of 13 bases. The CDR3 loop is CASSQFIGGTNYGYTF. CDR3 nucleotide sequence: TGTGCCAGCAGCCAATTTATCGGGGGAACTAACTATGGCTACACCTTC. The whole variable domain, remainder taken from reference TRBV14 and TRBJ1-2, is EAGVTQFPSHSVIEKGQTVTLRCDPISGHDNLYWYRRVMGKEIKFLLHFVKESKQDESGMPNNRFLAERTGGTYSTLKVQPAELEDSGVYFCASSQFIGGTNYGYTFGSGTRLTVV.

This rearrangement joins TRBV29-1 to TRBJ2-2; TRBD1 agrees at 8 bases. With 7 bases clipped from V and 3 bases from J, the junction kept 4 bases outside the gene matches. The CDR3 spans 13 residues. Germline-derived CDR1 and CDR2 are SQVTM and ANQGSEA. The CDR3 sequence: CSADRADTGELFF. The DNA for the CDR3 is TGCAGCGCGGACAGGGCGGACACCGGGGAGCTGTTTTTT.

The CDR3 reads CASSLVTSGSGEQFF. The CDR3 bases are TGTGCCAGCAGTTTGGTAACTAGCGGGAGCGGCGAGCAGTTCTTC. J is TRBJ2-1 and V is TRBV28; TRBD2 matches at 11 bases. The CDR3 is 15 residues long. Per germline, CDR1 MDHEN and CDR2 SYDVKM. The V and J ends lost 3 bases and 10 bases, in that order; junction bases with no gene match: 8.

The V call is TRBV12-3 or TRBV12-4, the J call TRBJ2-1; TRBD2 matches 8 bases. This CDR3 has 15 residues. V was pared by 3 bases and J by 10 bases, with 11 bases of the junction left unmatched. In DNA form, the CDR3 reads TGTGCCAGCAGTTTTGGAAGCGGGAGCGCTTGGGAGCAGTTCTTC. Translating gives CASSFGSGSAWEQFF.

The genes are TRBV7-2 and TRBJ1-2; TRBD1 is a possible D gene (5 bases). V was trimmed by 2 bases and J by 4 bases, leaving 20 bases between them. Per germline, CDR1 SGHTA and CDR2 FQGNSA. This CDR3 comprises 17 residues. The CDR3 reads CASSLSPQLGGGYGYTF. In nucleotides, the CDR3 is TGTGCCAGCAGCTTATCCCCTCAACTTGGGGGTGGCTATGGCTACACCTTC. The whole variable domain, filled in from reference TRBV7-2 and TRBJ1-2, reads GAGVSQSPSNKVTEKGKDVELRCDPISGHTALYWYRQSLGQGLEFLIYFQGNSAPDKSGLPSDRFSAERTGGSVSTLTIQRTQQEDSAVYLCASSLSPQLGGGYGYTFGSGTRLTVV.

The chain recombines TRBV29-1 with TRBJ1-1; 9 bases are a match to TRBD1. This CDR3 comprises 13 residues. The trim removed 0 bases at V and 11 bases at J, leaving 7 bases unmatched. The V gene's germline CDR1 is SQVTM and CDR2 ANQGSEA. The CDR3 is CSVEDSKGTGAFF. Written as DNA, the CDR3 is TGCAGCGTTGAAGATTCTAAGGGGACAGGGGCTTTCTTT. The full variable domain, its missing parts supplied by reference TRBV29-1 and TRBJ1-1, is SAVISQKPSRDICQRGTSLTIQCQVDSQVTMMFWYRQQPGQSLTLIATANQGSEATYESGFVIDKFPISRPNLTFSTLTVSNMSPEDSSIYLCSVEDSKGTGAFFGQGTRLTVV.

The chain employs TRBV18 and TRBJ1-5; D gene uncertain. The germline CDR1 and CDR2 sequences are KGHSH and LQKENI. V was trimmed by 0 bases and J by 0 bases, leaving 6 bases between them. The length of the CDR3 is 15 residues. The CDR3 is CASSPPGYSNQPQHF. CDR3 DNA: TGTGCCAGCTCACCACCGGGTTATAGCAATCAGCCCCAGCATTTT.

The rearrangement uses TRBV7-6 and TRBJ2-3, with 7 bases that match TRBD2. The CDR3 contains 15 residues. CDR1 and CDR2 (germline): SGHVS, FNYEAQ. Trimming cost V 6 bases and J 2 bases; bases outside gene matches: 8. CDR3 in DNA: TGTGCCAGCAGAGCGGGGACTCACTACACAGATACGCAGTATTTT. This sequence encodes CASRAGTHYTDTQYF.

A single count supports this clonotype. This sequence joins TRBV5-1 and TRBJ2-1, with D perhaps TRBD1 (6 bases). The V end lost 0 bases, the J end lost 13 bases, and 14 bases lay between the germline ends. This CDR3 is built from 13 residues. Germline-derived CDR1 and CDR2 are SGHRS and YFSETQ. CDR3 in amino acids: CASSLEQGGNQFF. The CDR3 DNA reads as TGCGCCAGCAGCTTGGAACAGGGTGGCAACCAGTTCTTC.

The chain links TRBV7-2 to TRBJ2-3, with D uncertain. Trimming took 5 bases from V and 9 from J, leaving 12 bases between them. The germline CDR1 and CDR2 sequences are SGHTA and FQGNSA. This CDR3 region has 12 residues. CDR3 amino acids: CASSPPLSTQYF. In nucleotides, the CDR3 is TGTGCCAGCAGCCCGCCCCTATCGACGCAGTATTTT. The entire variable domain, with the rest obtained from reference TRBV7-2 and TRBJ2-3, is as follows: GAGVSQSPSNKVTEKGKDVELRCDPISGHTALYWYRQSLGQGLEFLIYFQGNSAPDKSGLPSDRFSAERTGGSVSTLTIQRTQQEDSAVYLCASSPPLSTQYFGPGTRLTVL.

The chain is built from TRBV19 and TRBJ1-6; D is unresolved. This CDR3 is 14 amino acids long. The V end lost 3 bases, the J end lost 5 bases, and 8 bases lay between the germline ends. Germline V gives CDR1 LNHDA, CDR2 SQIVND (reference sequence). The CDR3 loop is CASSIESDNSPLHF. The CDR3 DNA reads TGTGCCAGTAGTATTGAATCCGATAATTCACCCCTCCACTTT.

V is TRBV5-1 and J is TRBJ2-5, with TRBD2 identical over 15 bases. With V trimmed by 5 bases and J by 1 base, 9 bases remained unmatched. The germline V gene has CDR1 SGHRS and CDR2 YFSETQ. This CDR3 is 18 amino acids long. The CDR3 protein is CASSQRTSGGARQETQYF. DNA of the CDR3: TGCGCCAGCAGTCAGCGGACTAGCGGGGGGGCCCGCCAAGAGACCCAGTACTTC.

The chain recombines TRBV20-1 with TRBJ1-5; D gene ambiguous. Per the germline V gene, CDR1 is DFQATT and CDR2 is SNEGSKA (reference sequence). The V gene lost 6 bases and the J gene lost 4 bases, with 13 bases spanning the gap. The CDR3 is made up of 13 amino acids. CDR3 loop: CSAPPGPNQPQHF. The CDR3 DNA reads as TGCAGTGCCCCTCCAGGACCTAATCAGCCCCAGCATTTT.

The rearrangement uses TRBV18 and TRBJ2-1; TRBD1 matches 7 bases. Trimming at V came to 1 base and at J to 4 bases, leaving 7 bases not matched to a gene. CDR1 KGHSH and CDR2 LQKENI come from the germline V gene. The CDR3 runs to 16 residues. The CDR3: CASSPLLGQAYNEQFF. CDR3 sequence (DNA): TGTGCCAGCTCACCACTTCTTGGACAGGCATACAATGAGCAGTTCTTC. The full variable domain, its missing parts supplied by reference TRBV18 and TRBJ2-1, is NAGVMQNPRHLVRRRGQEARLRCSPMKGHSHVYWYRQLPEEGLKFMVYLQKENIIDESGMPKERFSAEFPKEGPSILRIQQVVRGDSAAYFCASSPLLGQAYNEQFFGPGTRLTVL.

The chain joins TRBV9 to TRBJ2-1, with unresolved D. The germline CDR1 and CDR2 sequences are SGDLS and YYNGEE. V shed 4 bases and J shed 7 bases, with 12 bases lying between them. CDR3 length equals 13 residues. CDR3 sequence: CASSIWGTNEQFF. CDR3 nucleotides: TGTGCCAGCAGCATCTGGGGTACGAATGAGCAGTTCTTC.

This clonotype occurred once. This chain connects TRBV28 to TRBJ2-7, with D possibly TRBD1 on 6 matching bases. Trimming stripped 3 bases from V and 4 bases from J, with 13 bases between. The CDR3 totals 14 residues. Looked up from germline, CDR1 is MDHEN and CDR2 is SYDVKM. Here the CDR3 reads CASSFVGTPYEQYF. The CDR3 bases are TGTGCCAGCAGTTTTGTTGGGACACCTTACGAGCAGTACTTC.

A single count supports this clonotype. The J gene is TRBJ2-1, the V gene TRBV19; tentatively, D is TRBD1 or TRBD2 (6 bases each). The CDR3 is 13 residues long. CDR1 is LNHDA and CDR2 is SQIVND in the germline V gene (reference sequence). Trimming left V 3 bases short and J 9 bases short, with 12 bases between. The CDR3: CASSIRGPGEQFF. The CDR3 DNA reads as TGTGCCAGTAGTATCCGGGGGCCGGGTGAGCAGTTCTTC.

V is TRBV20-1 and J is TRBJ2-7; D not certain. The germline CDR1 and CDR2 sequences are DFQATT and SNEGSKA (reference sequence). CDR3 length: 15 residues. The V and J ends lost 0 bases and 0 bases respectively, with 12 bases between them. CDR3 amino acids: CSARDSSRLSYEQYF. The CDR3 DNA is TGCAGTGCTAGAGATAGTAGCAGGCTCTCCTACGAGCAGTACTTC.

In DNA, the CDR3 is TGTGCCAGCAGTTCGAACATACAGGGGGACACTGAAGCTTTCTTT. Translated, it gives CASSSNIQGDTEAFF. The chain has TRBV28 and TRBJ1-1, with 8 positions matching TRBD1. Germline values: CDR1 MDHEN, CDR2 SYDVKM. The CDR3 runs to 15 residues. The ends lost 4 bases at V and 3 bases at J; junction bases unmatched: 7.

The chain joins TRBV20-1 to TRBJ2-7; TRBD2 agrees at 13 bases. Trimming at V came to 2 bases and at J to 0 bases, leaving 7 bases not matched to a gene. The CDR3 runs 17 residues. The germline V gene encodes CDR1 DFQATT and CDR2 SNEGSKA (reference sequence). CDR3 bases: TGCAGTGCTAGACCGGGACTAGCGGGGCTTTTCTCCTACGAGCAGTACTTC. Its translation: CSARPGLAGLFSYEQYF.

The chain employs TRBV28 and TRBJ1-1; no firm D call. Per the germline V gene, CDR1 is MDHEN and CDR2 is SYDVKM. Between the trimmed V and J ends, which lost 5 bases and 5 bases, there was a span of 12 bases. The CDR3 is 13 amino acids. In nucleotides, the CDR3 is TGTGCCAGCAGTCCCCCCAAGGGTACTGAAGCTTTCTTT. Translated, it gives CASSPPKGTEAFF.

The chain joins TRBV30 to TRBJ1-4, with D hard to call. Trimming cost V 3 bases and J 0 bases, with 8 bases left between them. The V gene's germline CDR1 is GTSNPN and CDR2 SVGIG (reference sequence). This CDR3 is built from 14 residues. CDR3 loop: CAWSPTSTNEKLFF. CDR3 coding DNA: TGTGCCTGGAGCCCGACATCAACTAATGAAAAACTGTTTTTT.

The rearrangement links TRBV6-4 to TRBJ1-4; unclear D gene. The germline gives CDR1 MRHNA, CDR2 SNTAGT. The CDR3 has 14 residues. V was shortened by 2 bases and J by 7 bases, with 11 bases between the two germline ends. The CDR3 sequence is CASSDPPFSEKLFF. In DNA, the CDR3 is TGTGCCAGCAGTGACCCCCCGTTCAGTGAAAAACTGTTTTTT.

The CDR3 is CASSQYLDPRETQYF. CDR3 DNA: TGTGCCAGCAGCCAATATCTAGACCCTCGGGAGACCCAGTACTTC. This chain links TRBV7-2 with TRBJ2-5; no definite D call. Looked up from germline, CDR1 is SGHTA and CDR2 is FQGNSA. The CDR3 runs to 15 residues. Trimming shortened V by 5 bases and J by 5 bases, and 18 bases separated the two germline ends. The variable domain in full, with the rest retrieved from reference TRBV7-2 and TRBJ2-5, is GAGVSQSPSNKVTEKGKDVELRCDPISGHTALYWYRQSLGQGLEFLIYFQGNSAPDKSGLPSDRFSAERTGGSVSTLTIQRTQQEDSAVYLCASSQYLDPRETQYFGPGTRLLVL.

Only a few counts were recorded for this clonotype. The chain uses TRBV6-5 and TRBJ1-2; tentatively, D is TRBD1 (5 bases). Trimming stripped 0 bases from V and 7 bases from J, with 18 bases between. CDR1 is MNHEY and CDR2 is SVGAGI in the germline V gene. CDR3 size: 16 residues. The CDR3 spells CASSYSPPGGVTGYTF. CDR3 in DNA: TGTGCCAGCAGTTACTCACCTCCGGGAGGGGTAACTGGCTACACCTTC.

The V and J genes are TRBV7-9 and TRBJ1-4; 8 bases map to TRBD1. From germline, CDR1 is SEHNR and CDR2 FQNEAQ (reference sequence). V dropped 5 bases and J dropped 7; count of bases not matched to a gene: 12. CDR3 length: 16 residues. DNA of the CDR3: TGTGCCAGCAGCATTTTGACAGGGGCCCAGAGTGAAAAACTGTTTTTT. Its translation: CASSILTGAQSEKLFF.